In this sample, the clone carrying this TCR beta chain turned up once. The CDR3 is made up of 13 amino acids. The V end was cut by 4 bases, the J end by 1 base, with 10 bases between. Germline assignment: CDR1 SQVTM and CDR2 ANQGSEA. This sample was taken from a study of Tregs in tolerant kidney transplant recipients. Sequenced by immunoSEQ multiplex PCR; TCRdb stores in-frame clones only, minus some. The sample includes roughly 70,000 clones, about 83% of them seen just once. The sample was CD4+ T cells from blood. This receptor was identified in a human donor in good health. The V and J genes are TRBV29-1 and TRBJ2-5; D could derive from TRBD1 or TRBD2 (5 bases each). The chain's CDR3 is CSVGRDPQETQYF. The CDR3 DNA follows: TGCAGCGTTGGCAGGGACCCCCAAGAGACCCAGTACTTC.